These 5 T cell receptor beta chains share one sample of origin, sequenced in a study of blood T cells in healthy people across ages. The use of a sample-barcoded 5' primer and a J-beta primer mix characterized a second PCR of roughly 7 to 12 cycles. A single record per CDR3 protein comes from TCRdb applying MiXCR to the 5' RACE reads. The repertoire has around 520,000 distinct CDR3 sequences, roughly a quarter of them found once; the top ten carry approximately 3.6%. The same data also went into a second study, on T cells of mothers and their children.

The sample comprised blood. These receptors were collected from a boy aged 2 to 10 in good health.

This clonotype has only a few counts. The chain joins TRBV6-2 or TRBV6-3 to TRBJ2-4, with 8 bases matching TRBD2. The CDR3 has 12 residues. Trimming removed 6 bases from V and 9 bases from J; junction bases left unmatched: 4. The germline V gene has CDR1 MNHEY and CDR2 SVGEGT. CDR3 sequence: CASRSGLGIQYF. In DNA, the CDR3 is TGTGCCAGCAGATCGGGACTAGGCATTCAGTACTTC.

The chain recombines TRBV11-2 with TRBJ2-2; D remains ambiguous. The germline gives CDR1 SGHAT, CDR2 FQNNGV. This CDR3 spans 13 amino acids. Between the trimmed V and J ends, which lost 1 base and 6 bases, there was a span of 6 bases. Written as DNA, the CDR3 is TGTGCCAGCAGCTTAGCCTGGCCCGGGGAGCTGTTTTTT. Amino acid sequence: CASSLAWPGELFF.

This clonotype was seen a handful of times. The chain recombines TRBV19 with TRBJ1-3; D unresolved. The CDR3 runs 12 residues. Germline values: CDR1 LNHDA, CDR2 SQIVND (reference sequence). Trimming shortened V by 6 bases and J by 2 bases, and 5 bases separated the two germline ends. The CDR3 spells CASSVAGNTIYF. CDR3 in DNA: TGTGCCAGTAGCGTAGCTGGAAACACCATATATTTT.

The table lists this clonotype with a few counts. Germline and junction disagree at one end, which may indicate a read error. This chain links TRBV7-6 with TRBJ2-5; the D gene is possibly TRBD1 (6 bases). From germline, CDR1 is SGHVS and CDR2 FNYEAQ. There are 15 residues in the CDR3. The CDR3 DNA reads TGTGCCAGCAGCCTCCAAGGGGCATCGAGGGGGATTAGGGACTTC. Protein: CASSLQGASRGIRDF. The full variable domain, in which reference TRBV7-6 and TRBJ2-5 provide the parts outside the CDR3, is GAGVSQSPRYKVTKRGQDVALRCDPISGHVSLYWYRQALGQGPEFLTYFNYEAQQDKSGLPNDRFSAERPEGSISTLTIQRTEQRDSAMYRCASSLQGASRGIRDFGPGTRLLVL.

This chain uses TRBV14 with TRBJ2-7; 8 bases are shared with TRBD2. The CDR3 runs to 12 residues. Germline V lookup: CDR1 SGHDN, CDR2 FVKESK. V lost 4 bases and J lost 9; bases outside the gene matches: 5. The CDR3 is CASSLGGRSQYF. CDR3 bases: TGTGCCAGCAGCCTCGGCGGGAGGTCGCAGTACTTC.